The clone carrying this T cell receptor beta chain was counted many times. The missing CDR3 end, 3 residues past where the read stops, is filled in from the germline J gene. CDR1 is DFQATT, CDR2 SNEGSKA, per germline (reference sequence). The CDR3 runs 15 residues. V lost 2 bases and J lost 2, with 13 bases in between. This specimen belongs to a study of T cell clonality in common variable immunodeficiency. This table comes from immunoSEQ multiplex PCR, and its TCRdb copy is limited to in-frame clones, with some not included. The record shows fewer than 50,000 clones for this sample, with no singletons present.

The sample was peripheral blood mononuclear cells. The sequence derives from a person aged 18 to 75 in good health. The gene calls are TRBV20-1 and TRBJ1-3, with D possibly TRBD1 on 6 matching bases. CDR3 region: CSARRGRGPGNTIYF. Partial CDR3 DNA: TGCAGTGCTAGACGGGGCAGGGGTCCTGGAAACACC.